This T cell receptor (beta chain) was sequenced during a study of beta chain features in type 1 diabetes. Study-wide background: In age, gender and cell yields, patients were similar to healthy donors. Study-wide points: Relative to healthy donors, patients appeared to have naive, central memory and Treg TCRB repertoires that were more similar.

V lost 8 bases and J lost 6, with 11 bases in between. This CDR3 comprises 12 residues. CDR1 LNHDA and CDR2 SQIVND come from the germline V gene (reference sequence). This clone was seen more than once but under ten times. What it binds is not known. Every isolated RNA sample was fully reverse transcribed, so sequencing captured expressed TCRB transcripts. This table comes from immunoSEQ multiplex PCR, and its TCRdb copy is limited to in-frame clones, with some not included. The table includes 900,000 or so clones, about 17% detected once. Sequencing input: naive CD4+ T cells from blood. J is TRBJ1-5 and V is TRBV19; tentatively, D is TRBD1 (6 bases). The sequence came from a woman aged 18-29 years in good health. Written as DNA, the CDR3 is TGTGCCAGTCGACAGGCGGGTCAGCCCCAGCATTTT. Protein: CASRQAGQPQHF.